This is a list of T cell receptor beta chains from one sample in a study of beta chain features in type 1 diabetes. The assay was immunoSEQ multiplex PCR, and TCRdb's table has in-frame clones only and misses some. The sample has about 250,000 clones; approximately 14% are singletons. Sequencing was carried out using naive CD4+ T cells from blood. The receptors shown here come from a middle-aged woman in good health. The CDR3 runs from the conserved cysteine through the conserved F or W. A D gene is named only where the DNA matches it firmly. Expanded clones get a size class; other rows say once, few or many, or leave the size out.

V gene: TRBV29-1
D gene: TRBD1
clone size: few
J gene: TRBJ2-7
CDR3 DNA: TGCAGCGCTATGCCGGGACAGGGATCCTACGAGCAGTACTTC
CDR3 protein: CSAMPGQGSYEQYF

V gene: TRBV5-1
D gene: .
clone size: few
J gene: TRBJ2-1
CDR3 DNA: TGCGCCAGCAGCTTGGCCGAGAGGAGTGAGCAGTTCTTC
CDR3 protein: CASSLAERSEQFF

V gene: TRBV19
D gene: .
clone size: .
J gene: TRBJ1-5
CDR3 DNA: TGTGCCAGTAGACGGGGGGTTCAGCCCCAGCATTTT
CDR3 protein: CASRRGVQPQHF

V gene: TRBV9
D gene: TRBD1
clone size: .
J gene: TRBJ1-3
CDR3 DNA: TGTGCCAGCAGCGGATCCTCGACAGGGTATGGAAACACCATATATTTT
CDR3 protein: CASSGSSTGYGNTIYF

V gene: TRBV20-1
D gene: TRBD1
clone size: few
J gene: TRBJ1-1
CDR3 DNA: TGCAGTGCCGAACCAGGGGGTGAAGCTTTCTTT
CDR3 protein: CSAEPGGEAFF

V gene: TRBV27
D gene: .
clone size: .
J gene: TRBJ1-1
CDR3 DNA: TGTGCCAGCAGTACCAGGACGGACATGAACACTGAAGCTTTCTTT
CDR3 protein: CASSTRTDMNTEAFF

V gene: TRBV2
D gene: TRBD1
clone size: few
J gene: TRBJ2-1
CDR3 DNA: TGTGCCAGCAGCGGGGACAGGGGGAGTGAGCAGTTCTTC
CDR3 protein: CASSGDRGSEQFF

V gene: TRBV5-4
D gene: TRBD2
clone size: few
J gene: TRBJ2-3
CDR3 DNA: TGTGCCAGCAGCTCGGGGGGGCTCTCCCACACAGATACGCAGTATTTT
CDR3 protein: CASSSGGLSHTDTQYF

V gene: TRBV10-1
D gene: .
clone size: .
J gene: TRBJ2-1
CDR3 DNA: TGCGCCAGCAGTGAGGGAGGGTCCCCCGTCTACAATGAGCAGTTCTTC
CDR3 protein: CASSEGGSPVYNEQFF

V gene: TRBV18
D gene: TRBD2
clone size: .
J gene: TRBJ2-3
CDR3 DNA: TGTGCCAGCTCACCTGGGACTAGCGGGGATACGCAGTATTTT
CDR3 protein: CASSPGTSGDTQYF

V gene: TRBV2
D gene: TRBD1
clone size: few
J gene: TRBJ2-7
CDR3 DNA: TGTGCCAGCAGTGGGGACAGGGCCCCCTACGAGCAGTACTTC
CDR3 protein: CASSGDRAPYEQYF

V gene: TRBV7-2
D gene: TRBD1
clone size: few
J gene: TRBJ1-2
CDR3 DNA: TGTGCCAGCTCGTCGGAGGGGGCAAGAGGCTACACCTTC
CDR3 protein: CASSSEGARGYTF

V gene: TRBV19
D gene: .
clone size: few
J gene: TRBJ1-1
CDR3 DNA: TGTGCCAGTAAATTCATAGTCGACACTGAAGCTTTCTTT
CDR3 protein: CASKFIVDTEAFF

V gene: TRBV21-1
D gene: .
clone size: .
J gene: TRBJ2-6
CDR3 DNA: TGTGCCAGCAGCCCCCGTGGCCCTCCTAGCTCTGGGGCCAACGTCCTGACTTTC
CDR3 protein: CASSPRGPPSSGANVLTF

V gene: TRBV5-4
D gene: TRBD2
clone size: .
J gene: TRBJ2-3
CDR3 DNA: TGTGCCAGCAGCTCCGGACTAGCGGGGCGGGATACGCAGTATTTT
CDR3 protein: CASSSGLAGRDTQYF

V gene: TRBV19
D gene: .
clone size: few
J gene: TRBJ1-6
CDR3 DNA: TGTGCCAGTAGTATAAGTCCAGCGGGGCTGAATTCACCCCTCCACTTT
CDR3 protein: CASSISPAGLNSPLHF

V gene: TRBV5-1
D gene: .
clone size: few
J gene: TRBJ2-5
CDR3 DNA: TGCGCCAGCAGCCCTGATGGTACAGGGCTGCAGACCCAGTACTTC
CDR3 protein: CASSPDGTGLQTQYF

V gene: TRBV7-2
D gene: TRBD2
clone size: .
J gene: TRBJ2-3
CDR3 DNA: TGTGCCAGCAGCTTAGCGACTAGCGGGGGCGATACGCAGTATTTT
CDR3 protein: CASSLATSGGDTQYF

V gene: TRBV9
D gene: .
clone size: .
J gene: TRBJ1-2
CDR3 DNA: TGTGCCAGCAGCCCAGGGTCCCACTATGGCTACACCTTC
CDR3 protein: CASSPGSHYGYTF

V gene: TRBV9
D gene: .
clone size: .
J gene: TRBJ2-5
CDR3 DNA: TGTGCCAGCAGCGTATCCCCCCACACACAAGAGACCCAGTACTTC
CDR3 protein: CASSVSPHTQETQYF

V gene: TRBV10-3
D gene: TRBD1
clone size: .
J gene: TRBJ2-1
CDR3 DNA: TGTGCCATCACGCAGAGGTTACTTGGGGGACAGGGTGCCTACAATGAGCAGTTCTTC
CDR3 protein: CAITQRLLGGQGAYNEQFF

V gene: TRBV5-5
D gene: TRBD1
clone size: few
J gene: TRBJ1-2
CDR3 DNA: TGTGCCAGCAGCCAGGGGACAGGGAACTATGGCTACACCTTC
CDR3 protein: CASSQGTGNYGYTF

V gene: TRBV7-8
D gene: TRBD1
clone size: .
J gene: TRBJ1-5
CDR3 DNA: TGTGCCAGCAGCTTAGCGGCAGGGGGCAACAATCAGCCCCAGCATTTT
CDR3 protein: CASSLAAGGNNQPQHF

V gene: TRBV7-9
D gene: .
clone size: many
J gene: TRBJ1-2
CDR3 DNA: TGTGCCAGCAGCACCTGGGAAGGGGAAGACTATGGCTACACCTTC
CDR3 protein: CASSTWEGEDYGYTF

V gene: TRBV5-4
D gene: .
clone size: few
J gene: TRBJ2-7
CDR3 DNA: TGTGCCAGCAGCCACAGGGAAGGGTCCTACGAGCAGTACTTC
CDR3 protein: CASSHREGSYEQYF

V gene: TRBV6-5
D gene: .
clone size: few
J gene: TRBJ1-5
CDR3 DNA: TGTGCCAGCAGTTACTCGACAGGCAATCAGCCCCAGCATTTT
CDR3 protein: CASSYSTGNQPQHF

V gene: TRBV18
D gene: TRBD1
clone size: few
J gene: TRBJ1-2
CDR3 DNA: TGTGCCAGCTCACCAAATGGAATGGCAGGGGGTTATGGCTACACCTTC
CDR3 protein: CASSPNGMAGGYGYTF